Listed here are 22 T cell receptor beta chains from one sample, sequenced in a study of OX40 agonist ivuxolimab in advanced cancers. Sequencing used immunoSEQ multiplex PCR; TCRdb keeps in-frame clones, though not all of them. The sample contains some 64,000 clones, approximately 84% of which appear only once. Material: CD4+ or CD8+ T cells sorted from blood, obtained in a trial of the OX40 agonist ivuxolimab. These TCRs come from an adult with an advanced solid tumor such as melanoma, head and neck, liver or kidney cancer.

The chain carries TRBV11-1 and TRBJ2-2; the match to TRBD2 covers 7 bases. The CDR3 has 17 residues. J lost 3 bases, V lost 3 bases, and 10 bases had no gene match. Germline-derived CDR1 and CDR2 are SGHAT and FQDESV (reference sequence). The CDR3 DNA reads TGTGCCAGCAGCTTCCCCCGCGGACGGGGGGACACCGGGGAGCTGTTTTTT. Encoded protein: CASSFPRGRGDTGELFF. Based on the CDR3 plus reference TRBV11-1 and TRBJ2-2, the full variable domain is EAEVAQSPRYKITEKSQAVAFWCDPISGHATLYWYRQILGQGPELLVQFQDESVVDDSQLPKDRFSAERLKGVDSTLKIQPAELGDSAMYLCASSFPRGRGDTGELFFGEGSRLTVL.

The gene calls are TRBV10-1 and TRBJ1-2; D gene uncertain. The CDR3 spans 8 residues. With 10 bases removed from V and 8 bases from J, the gap between germline ends came to 5 bases. Germline lookup yields CDR1 WNHNN and CDR2 SYGVQD (reference sequence). CDR3 in amino acids: CATGGYTF. The DNA for the CDR3 is TGCGCCACCGGGGGCTACACCTTC.

CDR3 in DNA: TGTGCCAGCAGCTTAGTACGGTACGGAGTGAGCTCCTACGAGCAGTACTTC. It specifies CASSLVRYGVSSYEQYF. This chain links TRBV7-2 with TRBJ2-7; D remains unclear. In germline, CDR1 is SGHTA, CDR2 FQGNSA. Trimming cost V 1 base and J 0 bases, with 16 bases left between them. This CDR3 is 17 amino acids long.

This clone was observed a handful of times. The chain combines TRBV7-3 with TRBJ2-1; 8 bases are shared with TRBD1. CDR1 and CDR2 from the germline V gene are SGHTA and FQGTGA. V lost 4 bases, J lost 5 bases, and 7 bases stayed unmatched. This CDR3 has 15 residues. The CDR3 here is CASSSRTGSHNEQFF. The CDR3 bases are TGTGCCAGCAGCTCTCGGACAGGGTCCCACAATGAGCAGTTCTTC.

This clone has just a few counts. The chain is built from TRBV15 and TRBJ2-1; D gene unclear. Trimming took off 0 bases at V and 6 bases at J, with 12 bases between the two ends. Germline V gene data show CDR1 as LNHNV and CDR2 as YYDKDF (reference sequence). CDR3 size: 15 residues. The CDR3 is CATSRDWAHGNEQFF. Written as DNA, the CDR3 is TGTGCCACCAGCAGAGATTGGGCTCACGGCAATGAGCAGTTCTTC.

The rearrangement links TRBV6-5 to TRBJ2-1; D possibly matches TRBD1 or TRBD2 (5 bases each). Germline CDR1 MNHEY, CDR2 SVGAGI. V was trimmed by 3 bases and J by 3 bases, leaving 12 bases between them. This CDR3 has 15 amino acids. CDR3 sequence (DNA): TGTGCCAGCAGTTATGAGGGACGGCTCTACAATGAGCAGTTCTTC. Residues: CASSYEGRLYNEQFF.

The rearrangement uses TRBV5-1 and TRBJ1-2, with D unresolved. Germline V CDR1 and CDR2: SGHRS, YFSETQ. V was cut by 1 base and J by 4 bases, with 5 bases left in between. This CDR3 contains 12 residues. CDR3 DNA: TGCGCCAGCAGCTTGTTCAGCTATGGCTACACCTTC. It codes for CASSLFSYGYTF.

This chain links TRBV4-2 with TRBJ2-5; TRBD1 matches 10 bases. After removal of 4 bases from V and 5 bases from J, the junction contained 4 bases not matched to a gene. CDR1 and CDR2 (germline): LGHNA, YNFKEQ. There are 14 residues in the CDR3. The CDR3 region is CASSPPGQGETQYF. CDR3 DNA sequence: TGTGCCAGCAGCCCACCGGGACAGGGGGAGACCCAGTACTTC.

This clone was recorded once. This sequence joins TRBV9 and TRBJ1-1; D is possibly TRBD1 (6 bases). V was cut by 4 bases and J by 1 base, with 11 bases left in between. CDR3 size: 14 residues. The germline CDR1 and CDR2 sequences are SGDLS and YYNGEE. This CDR3 is CASSPRGANTEAFF. As DNA, the CDR3 is TGTGCCAGCAGCCCCCGGGGGGCGAACACTGAAGCTTTCTTT.

The rearrangement uses TRBV7-8 and TRBJ2-3; 10 bases match TRBD1. CDR1 is SGHVS and CDR2 is FQNEAQ in the germline V gene. V lost 5 bases and J lost 2; bases outside the gene matches: 7. The CDR3 is made up of 16 amino acids. CDR3 bases: TGTGCCAGCAGCGCAAGGGACAGGGGAAACACAGATACGCAGTATTTT. Protein: CASSARDRGNTDTQYF.

V and J are TRBV20-1 and TRBJ2-1; no definite D call. CDR3 length: 10 amino acids. CDR1 DFQATT and CDR2 SNEGSKA come from the germline V gene (reference sequence). V lost 3 bases and J 4 bases, leaving 1 base between the germline ends. The CDR3 sequence is CSASYNEQFF. CDR3 nucleotide sequence: TGCAGTGCTAGTTACAATGAGCAGTTCTTC.

The chain employs TRBV5-5 and TRBJ2-7; D gene uncertain. The germline gives CDR1 SGHKS, CDR2 YYEKEE (reference sequence). CDR3 size: 13 residues. Trimming stripped 2 bases from V and 4 bases from J, with 10 bases between. CDR3 in amino acids: CASSFSLGYEQYF. In DNA, the CDR3 is TGTGCCAGCAGCTTCTCCTTGGGTTACGAGCAGTACTTC.

V is TRBV15 and J is TRBJ1-4, with D unclear. Trimming pared 1 base from V and 2 bases from J, leaving 5 bases between. This CDR3 region has 14 residues. Germline lookup yields CDR1 LNHNV and CDR2 YYDKDF (reference sequence). As DNA, the CDR3 is TGTGCCACCAGCAGAGGCCCGACTAATGAAAAACTGTTTTTT. Amino acids: CATSRGPTNEKLFF.

The chain has TRBV6-4 and TRBJ1-3; a weak D match, TRBD1 (6 bases). The CDR3 totals 16 residues. Germline V gene sequence: CDR1 MRHNA, CDR2 SNTAGT. Trimming removed 2 bases at V and 2 bases at J, with 13 bases between. CDR3 in DNA: TGTGCCAGCAGTGACCCCGGGACATTTACTGGAAACACCATATATTTT. Translated, it gives CASSDPGTFTGNTIYF.

This clone was observed once. The chain carries TRBV29-1 and TRBJ2-5; 9 bases map to TRBD2. V lost 7 bases and J lost 1; bases outside the gene matches: 4. CDR1 and CDR2 (germline): SQVTM, ANQGSEA. The CDR3 runs 13 residues. The CDR3 loop reads CSAKRGAQETQYF. CDR3 sequence (DNA): TGCAGCGCCAAGCGGGGGGCCCAAGAGACCCAGTACTTC. The whole variable domain, remainder taken from reference TRBV29-1 and TRBJ2-5, is SAVISQKPSRDICQRGTSLTIQCQVDSQVTMMFWYRQQPGQSLTLIATANQGSEATYESGFVIDKFPISRPNLTFSTLTVSNMSPEDSSIYLCSAKRGAQETQYFGPGTRLLVL.

The chain recombines TRBV7-9 with TRBJ2-7; 9 nucleotides agree with TRBD1. The CDR3 runs to 13 residues. Germline V gene sequence: CDR1 SEHNR, CDR2 FQNEAQ (reference sequence). V dropped 6 bases and J dropped 5; count of bases not matched to a gene: 5. CDR3 bases: TGTGCCAGCAGGTCCACAGGGGGCCACGAGCAGTACTTC. Translating it yields CASRSTGGHEQYF.

The rearrangement joins TRBV27 to TRBJ2-5; 8 nucleotides align to TRBD1. The last part of the DNA fits TRBJ2-7 better; the J call may be wrong. The CDR3 is 16 amino acids. Germline V lookup: CDR1 MNHEY, CDR2 SMNVEV (reference sequence). CDR3 residues: CASRALIDRGRDEQYF. CDR3 DNA: TGTGCCAGCAGGGCCCTTATCGACAGGGGTAGGGACGAGCAGTACTTC.

This chain joins TRBV28 and TRBJ2-5; D might be TRBD1 (6 bases). V was trimmed by 6 bases and J by 5 bases, leaving 19 bases between them. The CDR3 is 15 amino acids. Germline-derived CDR1 and CDR2 are MDHEN and SYDVKM. This chain's CDR3 is CASSPELQGEETQYF. For the CDR3, the DNA is TGTGCCAGCAGCCCCGAGCTACAGGGTGAGGAGACCCAGTACTTC.

This clone showed up just a few times. V and J are TRBV19 and TRBJ2-4; no reliable D call. The V end lost 2 bases, the J end lost 6 bases, and 14 bases lay between the germline ends. The CDR3 totals 15 residues. The germline V gene has CDR1 LNHDA and CDR2 SQIVND (reference sequence). The CDR3 region is CASSISHNVANIQYF. DNA of the CDR3: TGTGCCAGTAGTATATCCCACAATGTAGCAAACATTCAGTACTTC. Supplemented by reference TRBV19 and TRBJ2-4, the full variable domain reads DGGITQSPKYLFRKEGQNVTLSCEQNLNHDAMYWYRQDPGQGLRLIYYSQIVNDFQKGDIAEGYSVSREKKESFPLTVTSAQKNPTAFYLCASSISHNVANIQYFGAGTRLSVL.

The chain couples TRBV7-9 to TRBJ2-5, with 11 positions matching TRBD1. This CDR3 is 16 amino acids long. The trim removed 5 bases at V and 2 bases at J, leaving 7 bases unmatched. Germline lookup yields CDR1 SEHNR and CDR2 FQNEAQ (reference sequence). The CDR3, as DNA: TGTGCCAGCAGCCGGACAGGGGGCAGGGTTCAAGAGACCCAGTACTTC. Its translation is CASSRTGGRVQETQYF.

The J gene is TRBJ2-2, the V gene TRBV18, with D unresolved. V lost 0 bases and J lost 4, with 9 bases in between. This CDR3 region has 15 residues. From germline, CDR1 is KGHSH and CDR2 LQKENI. CDR3 nucleotides: TGTGCCAGCTCACCACCGCAGCGACTCACCGGGGAGCTGTTTTTT. Its protein product is CASSPPQRLTGELFF.

This chain links TRBV29-1 with TRBJ2-7, with D possibly being TRBD1 (6 bases). The V end lost 6 bases, the J end lost 5 bases, and 11 bases lay between the germline ends. This CDR3 has 11 residues. The germline V gene encodes CDR1 SQVTM and CDR2 ANQGSEA. CDR3 sequence: CSVGGGNEQYF. CDR3 bases: TGCAGCGTAGGTGGGGGCAACGAGCAGTACTTC.